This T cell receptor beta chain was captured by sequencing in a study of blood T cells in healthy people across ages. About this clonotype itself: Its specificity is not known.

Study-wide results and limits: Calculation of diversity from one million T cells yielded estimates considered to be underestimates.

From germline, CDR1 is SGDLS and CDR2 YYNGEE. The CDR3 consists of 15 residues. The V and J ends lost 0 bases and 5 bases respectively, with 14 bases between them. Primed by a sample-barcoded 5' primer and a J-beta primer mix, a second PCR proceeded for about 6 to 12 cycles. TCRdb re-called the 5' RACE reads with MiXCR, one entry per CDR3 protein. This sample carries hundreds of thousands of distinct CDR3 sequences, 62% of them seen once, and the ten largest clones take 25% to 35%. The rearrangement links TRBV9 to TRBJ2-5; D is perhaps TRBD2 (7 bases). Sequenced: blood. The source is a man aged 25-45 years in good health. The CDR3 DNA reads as TGTGCCAGCAGCGTAGGAGGGGGGGCATGGGAGACCCAGTACTTC. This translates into CASSVGGGAWETQYF.